These 19 T cell receptor beta chains were sequenced from one sample in a study of identical twins. TCRdb re-called the 5' RACE reads with MiXCR, one entry per CDR3 protein. The repertoire holds 1.5 million to 2 million distinct CDR3 sequences, with about 30% as singletons. Sequenced: cord blood. These receptor sequences come from a newborn girl in good health.

The table lists this clonotype with a few counts. The CDR3 coding sequence is TGCGCCAGCAGCTTGGGCTCTAGCGGGGGCCGTCCCTTCGATGAGCAGTTCTTC. This translates into CASSLGSSGGRPFDEQFF. The rearrangement links TRBV5-1 to TRBJ2-1; 10 bases agree with TRBD2. Trimming at V came to 0 bases and at J to 8 bases, leaving 14 bases not matched to a gene. CDR1 SGHRS and CDR2 YFSETQ come from the germline V gene. The CDR3 covers 18 residues.

The rearrangement links TRBV21-1 to TRBJ1-6; TRBD1, the table's D call, was not compared with the DNA. TRBV21-1 is shown as a pseudogene. This CDR3 comprises 21 residues. The CDR3 DNA sequence: TGTGCCAGCAGCAAAGGCGGTGGGGAAAATAGGGAGAGGGGCGATAATTCGCCCCTCCACTTT. Protein sequence: CASSKGGGENRERGDNSPLHF.

The chain combines TRBV12-3 or TRBV12-4 with TRBJ2-3, with 7 nucleotides matching TRBD1. The CDR3 is 13 residues long. V was pared by 4 bases and J by 11 bases, with 9 bases of the junction left unmatched. The CDR3 loop is CASSWTGPDVQYF. CDR3 DNA: TGTGCCAGCAGTTGGACAGGTCCAGATGTGCAGTATTTT.

The chain links TRBV5-1 to TRBJ2-7; TRBD2 agrees at 14 bases. The DNA end favors TRBJ2-5, so the J call may be wrong. Per the germline V gene, CDR1 is SGHRS and CDR2 is YFSETQ. This CDR3 spans 17 amino acids. The CDR3 DNA is TGCGCCAGCAGCAGATCGCCGGGACTAGCGGGAGAAGAGACCCAGTACTTC. It specifies CASSRSPGLAGEETQYF.

This chain links TRBV6-1 with TRBJ2-7; D might be TRBD1 or TRBD2, each matching 5 bases. The V and J ends lost 0 bases and 4 bases respectively, with 10 bases between them. This CDR3 region has 14 residues. Per germline, CDR1 MNHNS and CDR2 SASEGT. This chain's CDR3 is CASSEAGPGYEQYF. The CDR3 DNA follows: TGTGCCAGCAGTGAAGCGGGGCCGGGGTACGAGCAGTACTTC.

Details on this clonotype: One end of the junction fails to match germline, which may point to a read error. The CDR3 coding sequence is TGTGCCTGCAGTTTATCGCAGGGACACAGATCCTACGAGCAGTACTTC. Amino acid sequence: CACSLSQGHRSYEQYF. The rearrangement uses TRBV27 and TRBJ2-1, with a possible D match to TRBD1 (6 bases). The J call may be mistaken, given a closer DNA end match to TRBJ2-7. Per germline, CDR1 MNHEY and CDR2 SMNVEV (reference sequence). The CDR3 has 16 residues.

The chain is built from TRBV6-6 and TRBJ1-1; the D gene is possibly TRBD1 (5 bases). The CDR3 spans 16 residues. The V gene's germline CDR1 is MNHNY and CDR2 SVGAGI (reference sequence). V lost 8 bases and J 8 bases, leaving 27 bases between the germline ends. This CDR3 reads CASAPRTKGNPTEAFF. The CDR3 DNA follows: TGTGCCAGCGCCCCCCGGACGAAGGGGAACCCAACCGAAGCTTTCTTT.

V gene TRBV28 combines with J gene TRBJ1-6; no reliable D call. V was cut by 7 bases and J by 9 bases, with 10 bases left in between. The CDR3 is 12 residues long. Germline values: CDR1 MDHEN, CDR2 SYDVKM. The CDR3 loop is CASTKGGSPLHF. As DNA, the CDR3 is TGTGCCAGCACCAAGGGTGGTTCACCCCTCCACTTT.

The chain couples TRBV6-1 to TRBJ2-7; a possible D gene is TRBD2 (5 bases). Trimming took 6 bases from V and 3 from J, leaving 12 bases between them. This CDR3 contains 13 residues. Germline values: CDR1 MNHNS, CDR2 SASEGT. The CDR3 spells CASRTSSGYEQYF. DNA for the CDR3: TGTGCCAGCAGAACTAGTAGTGGCTACGAGCAGTACTTC.

This clonotype has more than one count but fewer than ten. The chain couples TRBV27 to TRBJ2-2; D unresolved. With 2 bases removed from V and 4 bases from J, the gap between germline ends came to 5 bases. There are 13 residues in the CDR3. In germline, CDR1 is MNHEY, CDR2 SMNVEV (reference sequence). The CDR3 DNA reads as TGTGCCAGCAGTTTAACTACCACCGGGGAGCTGTTTTTT. Protein product: CASSLTTTGELFF.

This sequence joins TRBV28 and TRBJ2-3, with 12 bases aligning to TRBD2. With V trimmed by 1 base and J by 10 bases, 18 bases remained unmatched. Germline V gene lookup returns CDR1 MDHEN and CDR2 SYDVKM. This CDR3 spans 19 amino acids. CDR3 in amino acids: CASSLFPSLLAGGDGAQYF. The CDR3 DNA is TGTGCCAGCAGTTTATTCCCTAGTCTGCTAGCGGGAGGGGATGGTGCGCAGTATTTT. Drawing the rest from reference TRBV28 and TRBJ2-3, the complete variable domain is DVKVTQSSRYLVKRTGEKVFLECVQDMDHENMFWYRQDPGLGLRLIYFSYDVKMKEKGDIPEGYSVSREKKERFSLILESASTNQTSMYLCASSLFPSLLAGGDGAQYFGPGTRLTVL.

In the case of this clonotype: This may be a read error: a much more frequent sequence differs by one nucleotide. The chain joins TRBV29-1 to TRBJ2-7; 10 positions agree with TRBD2. The germline V gene encodes CDR1 SQVTM and CDR2 ANQGSEA. J was trimmed by 7 bases and V by 7 bases; bases with no gene match: 13. The CDR3 sequence is 14 residues long. CDR3 sequence (DNA): TGCAGCGCTGGACTAGCGGACCGTTACAATGAGCAGTACTTC. Translated, it gives CSAGLADRYNEQYF.

The gene calls are TRBV20-1 and TRBJ2-7, with a weak D call TRBD2 (6 bases). Trimming stripped 6 bases from V and 0 bases from J, with 12 bases between. The CDR3 extends over 13 amino acids. Germline V CDR1 and CDR2: DFQATT, SNEGSKA (reference sequence). CDR3 protein: CSAPGTLSYEQYF. The CDR3 DNA is TGCAGTGCCCCCGGGACTCTCTCCTACGAGCAGTACTTC.

V and J are TRBV20-1 and TRBJ2-7; D unresolved. The germline V gene has CDR1 DFQATT and CDR2 SNEGSKA (reference sequence). The CDR3 has 14 residues. Deletions cut 6 bases from V and 4 bases from J, with 19 bases between. The chain's CDR3 is CSATWASSLYEQYF. The CDR3 nucleotides read TGCAGTGCCACCTGGGCCTCGTCCCTTTACGAGCAGTACTTC.

As for this clonotype: Its ends do not fully match the called genes, so a read error is possible. The chain has TRBV27 and TRBJ1-2; unclear D gene. Germline CDR1 is MNHEY and CDR2 is SMNVEV (reference sequence). This CDR3 has 13 amino acids. This CDR3 reads CASSLFMGYCYTF. For the CDR3, the DNA is TGTGCCAGCAGTTTATTTATGGGCTATTGCTACACCTTC.

This chain joins TRBV29-1 and TRBJ1-1; the match to TRBD1 covers 11 bases. The length of the CDR3 is 15 residues. The germline gives CDR1 SQVTM, CDR2 ANQGSEA. V shed 6 bases and J 3 bases; nucleotides not matched to a gene: 9. The CDR3 here is CSVKSGQGAYTEAFF. The DNA for the CDR3 is TGCAGCGTGAAAAGTGGACAGGGGGCCTACACTGAAGCTTTCTTT.

The chain is built from TRBV10-3 and TRBJ1-1; 8 bases fit TRBD1. V lost 0 bases and J lost 1; bases outside the gene matches: 7. Germline V gene sequence: CDR1 ENHRY, CDR2 SYGVKD. There are 17 residues in the CDR3. The CDR3 nucleotides are TGTGCCATCAGTGAGTCACAGGGGGACATGAGGAACACTGAAGCTTTCTTT. Amino acids: CAISESQGDMRNTEAFF.

The rearrangement joins TRBV4-2 to TRBJ1-5, with 8 bases aligning to TRBD1. Germline V CDR1 and CDR2: LGHNA, YNFKEQ. The CDR3 is 17 amino acids. Losses at the gene ends were 3 bases for V and 2 bases for J; bases not matched to a gene: 9. This CDR3 reads CASSHRDRQLGNQPQHF. CDR3 DNA: TGTGCCAGCAGCCACCGGGACAGGCAATTAGGCAATCAGCCCCAGCATTTT.

The rearrangement joins TRBV12-5 to TRBJ1-2; TRBD1 aligns across 7 bases. With V trimmed by 2 bases and J by 0 bases, 9 bases remained unmatched. The CDR3 is 17 amino acids. Germline V CDR1 and CDR2: LGHNT, FRNRAP. CDR3 residues: CASGLRGQDEANYGYTF. Written as DNA, the CDR3 is TGTGCTAGTGGTTTGCGCGGACAGGACGAAGCTAACTATGGCTACACCTTC. The complete variable domain, with remaining parts taken from reference TRBV12-5 and TRBJ1-2, reads DARVTQTPRHKVTEMGQEVTMRCQPILGHNTVFWYRQTMMQGLELLAYFRNRAPLDDSGMPKDRFSAEMPDATLATLKIQPSEPRDSAVYFCASGLRGQDEANYGYTFGSGTRLTVV.